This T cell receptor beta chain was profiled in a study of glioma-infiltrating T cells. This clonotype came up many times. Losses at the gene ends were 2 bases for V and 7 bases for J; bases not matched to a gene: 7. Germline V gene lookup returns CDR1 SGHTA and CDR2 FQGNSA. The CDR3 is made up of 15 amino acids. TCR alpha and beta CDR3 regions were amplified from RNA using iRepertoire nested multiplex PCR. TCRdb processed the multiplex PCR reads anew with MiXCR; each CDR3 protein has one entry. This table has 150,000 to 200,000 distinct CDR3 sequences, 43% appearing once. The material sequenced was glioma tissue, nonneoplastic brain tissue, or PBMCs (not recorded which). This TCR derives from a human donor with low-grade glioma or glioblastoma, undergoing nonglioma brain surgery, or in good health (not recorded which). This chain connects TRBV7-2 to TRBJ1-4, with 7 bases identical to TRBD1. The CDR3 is CASSLWTGVGEKLFF. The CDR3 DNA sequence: TGTGCCAGCAGCTTATGGACAGGAGTGGGTGAAAAACTGTTTTTT.